These 30 T cell receptor beta chains were sequenced from one sample in a study of shared clonotypes between healthy human individuals (TCRdb year 2020). Library preparation was by the immunoSEQ multiplex PCR assay. The table was pulled from immuneACCESS by TCRdb, which kept in-frame rearrangements only. Such tables lose some clones; where checked, under half of the loss comes from unresolved V genes, and the rest has no known cause. The sample yields hundreds of thousands of clones; about 96% were counted once. In total, the top ten clones hold 0.32% of the sample. The sequenced material came from memory CD8+ T cells sorted from blood. The meaning of the sample's cell subset or site label: CD45RO+ cells pooled with CCR7-negative TemRA cells. These receptors all come from a man in his thirties or forties in good health.

The rearrangement joins TRBV14 to TRBJ2-7, with 14 bases identical to TRBD2. The germline V gene has CDR1 SGHDN and CDR2 FVKESK. The V segment lost 1 base and the J segment 4 bases; nucleotides outside the gene matches: 3. The CDR3 runs 16 residues. This chain's CDR3 is CASSQVRTSGRYEQYF. In DNA, the CDR3 is TGTGCCAGCAGCCAAGTAAGGACTAGCGGGAGGTACGAGCAGTACTTC.

The chain has TRBV5-1 and TRBJ2-7, with 9 bases matching TRBD1. In germline, CDR1 is SGHRS, CDR2 YFSETQ. With V trimmed by 2 bases and J by 2 bases, 5 bases remained unmatched. This CDR3 contains 15 residues. The CDR3 reads CASSLGQGRTYEQYF. CDR3 sequence (DNA): TGCGCCAGCAGCTTAGGACAGGGGAGAACCTACGAGCAGTACTTC.

The V gene is TRBV7-3, the J gene TRBJ2-5; a possible D gene is TRBD2 (6 bases). This CDR3 has 13 amino acids. In germline, CDR1 is SGHTA, CDR2 FQGTGA. With 1 base removed from V and 4 bases from J, the gap between germline ends came to 7 bases. CDR3 DNA sequence: TGTGCCAGCAGCTTAAGGGGAGGAGAGACCCAGTACTTC. It specifies CASSLRGGETQYF.

The chain uses TRBV27 and TRBJ1-2; 11 bases are shared with TRBD1. CDR1 and CDR2 (germline): MNHEY, SMNVEV (reference sequence). Trimming cost V 4 bases and J 0 bases; bases outside gene matches: 1. The CDR3 runs to 15 residues. Written as DNA, the CDR3 is TGTGCCAGCAGTTGGACAGGGGGCGCTAACTATGGCTACACCTTC. This codes for CASSWTGGANYGYTF.

The chain is built from TRBV6-1 and TRBJ1-5; D might be TRBD1 (5 bases). Trimming cost V 3 bases and J 7 bases, with 13 bases left between them. This CDR3 is built from 14 residues. Per the germline V gene, CDR1 is MNHNS and CDR2 is SASEGT. CDR3 bases: TGTGCCAGCAGTGATTTTCCCCGGGGCCAGCCCCAGCATTTT. This translates into CASSDFPRGQPQHF.

CDR3 amino acids: CASSQESGQGSSYEQYF. The CDR3 coding sequence is TGCGCCAGCAGCCAAGAGAGCGGACAGGGTAGCTCCTACGAGCAGTACTTC. The rearrangement joins TRBV4-1 to TRBJ2-7, with 8 nucleotides matching TRBD1. CDR1 MGHRA and CDR2 YSYEKL come from the germline V gene. The CDR3 has 17 residues. V was pared by 0 bases and J by 0 bases, with 7 bases of the junction left unmatched.

The genes are TRBV2 and TRBJ1-4; possible D gene TRBD1, 5 bases. CDR1 is SNHLY and CDR2 is FYNNEI in the germline V gene. Trimming took 4 bases from V and 0 from J, leaving 12 bases between them. CDR3 size: 16 residues. The CDR3 spells CASSGRDGATNEKLFF. CDR3 in DNA: TGTGCCAGCAGTGGAAGGGACGGGGCAACTAATGAAAAACTGTTTTTT.

The rearrangement uses TRBV5-1 and TRBJ2-1, with D perhaps TRBD2 (5 bases). The CDR3 has 14 amino acids. CDR1 and CDR2 (germline): SGHRS, YFSETQ. The V gene lost 6 bases and the J gene lost 8 bases, with 18 bases spanning the gap. Written as DNA, the CDR3 is TGCGCCAGCATCGGCGGGCCAGGCGGAGATGAGCAGTTCTTC. Amino acid sequence: CASIGGPGGDEQFF.

J is TRBJ2-7 and V is TRBV6-6; 12 nucleotides agree with TRBD2. V shed 5 bases, J shed 5 bases, and the junction held 7 bases outside the gene matches. The CDR3 totals 15 residues. Germline CDR1 reads MNHNY; CDR2 reads SVGAGI (reference sequence). The CDR3 region is CASSASSGRVNEQYF. The CDR3 region has the DNA TGTGCCAGCAGTGCCTCTAGCGGGAGGGTGAACGAGCAGTACTTC.

The chain carries TRBV7-6 and TRBJ2-1, with 7 bases aligning to TRBD2. Germline V gene lookup returns CDR1 SGHVS and CDR2 FNYEAQ. The CDR3 loop spans 16 amino acids. The junction had 5 bases not matched to a gene; V was cut back by 3 bases and J by 0 bases. The CDR3 DNA is TGTGCCAGCAGCTTGGACGGCGGGAGCTCCTACAATGAGCAGTTCTTC. This gives the protein CASSLDGGSSYNEQFF.

The chain has TRBV7-6 and TRBJ2-7; 7 nucleotides match TRBD2. The CDR3 consists of 17 residues. Germline values: CDR1 SGHVS, CDR2 FNYEAQ. With V trimmed by 1 base and J by 2 bases, 11 bases remained unmatched. CDR3 DNA: TGTGCCAGCAGCTTAGAGCCTACAAGCGGGATCCCCTACGAGCAGTACTTC. It specifies CASSLEPTSGIPYEQYF.

This chain's CDR3 is CASSVSGRGGVEQFF. Here the CDR3 DNA reads TGTGCCAGCAGCGTAAGCGGGAGGGGAGGCGTTGAGCAGTTCTTC. This chain connects TRBV9 to TRBJ2-1; 10 bases agree with TRBD2. The CDR3 runs to 15 residues. The V gene end was trimmed by 1 base and the J gene end by 9 bases; junction bases not matched to a gene: 7. The germline gives CDR1 SGDLS, CDR2 YYNGEE. Drawing the rest from reference TRBV9 and TRBJ2-1, the complete variable domain is DSGVTQTPKHLITATGQRVTLRCSPRSGDLSVYWYQQSLDQGLQFLIQYYNGEERAKGNILERFSAQQFPDLHSELNLSSLELGDSALYFCASSVSGRGGVEQFFGPGTRLTVL.

The V and J genes are TRBV28 and TRBJ1-2, with a weak D call TRBD1 (5 bases). Trimming took 2 bases from V and 8 from J, leaving 15 bases between them. Germline CDR1 is MDHEN and CDR2 is SYDVKM. This CDR3 has 14 residues. CDR3 DNA: TGTGCCAGCAGTTTAAGAGGGGTCTTTATGGGCTACACCTTC. Translating it yields CASSLRGVFMGYTF.

The CDR3 coding sequence is TGTGCCATCAGTGAAACTAATGAGCAGTTCTTC. Translation gives CAISETNEQFF. The rearrangement links TRBV10-3 to TRBJ2-1; D is unclear. The CDR3 runs to 11 residues. Germline V gives CDR1 ENHRY, CDR2 SYGVKD. The V end lost 3 bases, the J end lost 7 bases, and 4 bases lay between the germline ends.

The V call is TRBV7-9, the J call TRBJ1-5; D call uncertain. Trimming stripped 4 bases from V and 5 bases from J, with 12 bases between. CDR3 length equals 14 residues. Germline CDR1 SEHNR, CDR2 FQNEAQ (reference sequence). CDR3 in DNA: TGTGCCAGCAGCTCGCGGCGGATCGATCAGCCCCAGCATTTT. It yields the protein CASSSRRIDQPQHF.

This chain links TRBV6-5 with TRBJ2-7; 9 nucleotides agree with TRBD1. The germline gives CDR1 MNHEY, CDR2 SVGAGI. The CDR3 is 15 residues long. With 0 bases clipped from V and 6 bases from J, the junction kept 6 bases outside the gene matches. The CDR3 sequence: CASSYSTGTGSEQYF. CDR3 bases: TGTGCCAGCAGTTACTCGACCGGGACAGGGAGCGAGCAGTACTTC.

This chain joins TRBV7-2 and TRBJ2-3; TRBD2 agrees at 7 bases. CDR3 length equals 15 residues. V gave up 0 bases and J gave up 4 bases; unmatched junction bases: 4. Germline loops: CDR1 SGHTA, CDR2 FQGNSA. The CDR3 sequence is CASSLAGGAADTQYF. The CDR3 coding sequence is TGTGCCAGCAGCTTAGCGGGAGGGGCGGCAGATACGCAGTATTTT.

The V and J genes are TRBV20-1 and TRBJ2-3; D call uncertain. V lost 3 bases to trimming and J lost 6 bases, with 4 bases between them. Germline V lookup: CDR1 DFQATT, CDR2 SNEGSKA (reference sequence). This CDR3 spans 10 amino acids. The CDR3 nucleotides read TGCAGTGCTAGGATGGATACGCAGTATTTT. Translation: CSARMDTQYF.

The chain carries TRBV14 and TRBJ1-1; no clear D. The CDR3 has 12 residues. V was shortened by 3 bases and J by 4 bases, with 6 bases between the two germline ends. The germline V gene encodes CDR1 SGHDN and CDR2 FVKESK. The CDR3 sequence is CASSHRGTEAFF. The CDR3 DNA is TGTGCCAGCAGCCACAGAGGCACTGAAGCTTTCTTT.

Concerning this clone: The sample holds other DNA sequences that translate to the same CDR3. The J gene is TRBJ2-3, the V gene TRBV29-1; D perhaps matches TRBD1 (6 bases). The germline V and J ends were trimmed by 3 bases and 5 bases, with 6 bases remaining between them. In germline, CDR1 is SQVTM, CDR2 ANQGSEA. The CDR3 has 11 amino acids. The CDR3 reads CSVDRGDTQYF. CDR3 bases: TGCAGCGTTGACAGGGGAGATACGCAGTATTTT.

V gene TRBV19 combines with J gene TRBJ1-1; D perhaps matches TRBD1 (5 bases). V was trimmed by 5 bases and J by 11 bases, leaving 18 bases between them. Germline V lookup: CDR1 LNHDA, CDR2 SQIVND (reference sequence). The CDR3 loop spans 13 amino acids. CDR3 amino acids: CASSLNPGHGAFF. The CDR3 region has the DNA TGTGCCAGTAGTTTAAATCCGGGGCATGGGGCTTTCTTT.

V usage is TRBV2 and J usage is TRBJ1-1; 8 nucleotides line up with TRBD1. CDR3 length: 18 residues. Germline trimming cut 2 bases from V and 1 base from J; bases unmatched to any gene: 12. The germline CDR1 and CDR2 sequences are SNHLY and FYNNEI. The CDR3 DNA reads TGTGCCAGCAGTGAAAGTGACAGGGGTCGATGGCCGAACACTGAAGCTTTCTTT. This sequence encodes CASSESDRGRWPNTEAFF.

The chain combines TRBV9 with TRBJ2-1, with D unresolved. From germline, CDR1 is SGDLS and CDR2 YYNGEE. The CDR3 runs 13 residues. V was pared by 0 bases and J by 5 bases, with 6 bases between. CDR3 region: CASSVGINNEQFF. In DNA, the CDR3 is TGTGCCAGCAGCGTAGGTATCAACAATGAGCAGTTCTTC.

This rearrangement joins TRBV2 to TRBJ2-3, with D unresolved. Germline-derived CDR1 and CDR2 are SNHLY and FYNNEI. The CDR3 is 15 amino acids. Trimming shortened V by 0 bases and J by 6 bases, and 13 bases separated the two germline ends. The CDR3 bases are TGTGCCAGCAGTGAAGCGCAACAGAGTGGGGATACGCAGTATTTT. Amino acid sequence: CASSEAQQSGDTQYF.

CDR3: CASKEGGGGQPQHF. CDR3 nucleotide sequence: TGCGCCAGCAAGGAAGGAGGTGGGGGTCAGCCCCAGCATTTT. This chain joins TRBV10-2 and TRBJ1-5, with D perhaps matching TRBD1 (5 bases). Germline CDR1 is WSHSY and CDR2 is SAAADI. V was trimmed by 7 bases and J by 6 bases, leaving 16 bases between them. The CDR3 contains 14 residues.

The CDR3 DNA reads as TGTGCCAGCAGCCAAGGTCTAGCGGGAGGGGACACCGGGGAGCTGTTTTTT. Protein: CASSQGLAGGDTGELFF. This chain links TRBV4-2 with TRBJ2-2; TRBD2 matches at 12 bases. In germline, CDR1 is LGHNA, CDR2 YNFKEQ. This CDR3 is built from 17 residues. J lost 3 bases, V lost 1 base, and 3 bases had no gene match.

The chain couples TRBV29-1 to TRBJ2-3; D is ambiguous. Between the trimmed V and J ends, which lost 3 bases and 0 bases, there was a span of 7 bases. This CDR3 has 13 residues. Germline V CDR1 and CDR2: SQVTM, ANQGSEA. The CDR3 spells CSVEGSSTDTQYF. CDR3 bases: TGCAGCGTTGAGGGCAGCAGCACAGATACGCAGTATTTT.

The rearrangement uses TRBV2 and TRBJ2-7, with D possibly being TRBD2 (5 bases). Trimming cost V 1 base and J 2 bases, with 12 bases left between them. The germline V gene encodes CDR1 SNHLY and CDR2 FYNNEI. CDR3 size: 15 residues. The CDR3 spells CASSEGRTPPYEQYF. As DNA, the CDR3 is TGTGCCAGCAGTGAAGGCAGGACTCCTCCCTACGAGCAGTACTTC.

The chain joins TRBV4-1 to TRBJ2-7, with 12 bases fitting TRBD2. The ends lost 4 bases at V and 0 bases at J; junction bases unmatched: 4. The CDR3 runs 16 residues. CDR1 and CDR2 from the germline V gene are MGHRA and YSYEKL. DNA of the CDR3: TGCGCCAGCAGCCGACTAGCGGGAGTACCCTCCTACGAGCAGTACTTC. Protein sequence: CASSRLAGVPSYEQYF.

The V call is TRBV18, the J call TRBJ1-2; no reliable D call. V dropped 3 bases and J dropped 2 bases, with 10 bases sitting between them. The CDR3 runs 14 residues. Germline values: CDR1 KGHSH, CDR2 LQKENI. For the CDR3, the DNA is TGTGCCAGCTCACCCAATTTGGACAACTATGGCTACACCTTC. Its protein is CASSPNLDNYGYTF.